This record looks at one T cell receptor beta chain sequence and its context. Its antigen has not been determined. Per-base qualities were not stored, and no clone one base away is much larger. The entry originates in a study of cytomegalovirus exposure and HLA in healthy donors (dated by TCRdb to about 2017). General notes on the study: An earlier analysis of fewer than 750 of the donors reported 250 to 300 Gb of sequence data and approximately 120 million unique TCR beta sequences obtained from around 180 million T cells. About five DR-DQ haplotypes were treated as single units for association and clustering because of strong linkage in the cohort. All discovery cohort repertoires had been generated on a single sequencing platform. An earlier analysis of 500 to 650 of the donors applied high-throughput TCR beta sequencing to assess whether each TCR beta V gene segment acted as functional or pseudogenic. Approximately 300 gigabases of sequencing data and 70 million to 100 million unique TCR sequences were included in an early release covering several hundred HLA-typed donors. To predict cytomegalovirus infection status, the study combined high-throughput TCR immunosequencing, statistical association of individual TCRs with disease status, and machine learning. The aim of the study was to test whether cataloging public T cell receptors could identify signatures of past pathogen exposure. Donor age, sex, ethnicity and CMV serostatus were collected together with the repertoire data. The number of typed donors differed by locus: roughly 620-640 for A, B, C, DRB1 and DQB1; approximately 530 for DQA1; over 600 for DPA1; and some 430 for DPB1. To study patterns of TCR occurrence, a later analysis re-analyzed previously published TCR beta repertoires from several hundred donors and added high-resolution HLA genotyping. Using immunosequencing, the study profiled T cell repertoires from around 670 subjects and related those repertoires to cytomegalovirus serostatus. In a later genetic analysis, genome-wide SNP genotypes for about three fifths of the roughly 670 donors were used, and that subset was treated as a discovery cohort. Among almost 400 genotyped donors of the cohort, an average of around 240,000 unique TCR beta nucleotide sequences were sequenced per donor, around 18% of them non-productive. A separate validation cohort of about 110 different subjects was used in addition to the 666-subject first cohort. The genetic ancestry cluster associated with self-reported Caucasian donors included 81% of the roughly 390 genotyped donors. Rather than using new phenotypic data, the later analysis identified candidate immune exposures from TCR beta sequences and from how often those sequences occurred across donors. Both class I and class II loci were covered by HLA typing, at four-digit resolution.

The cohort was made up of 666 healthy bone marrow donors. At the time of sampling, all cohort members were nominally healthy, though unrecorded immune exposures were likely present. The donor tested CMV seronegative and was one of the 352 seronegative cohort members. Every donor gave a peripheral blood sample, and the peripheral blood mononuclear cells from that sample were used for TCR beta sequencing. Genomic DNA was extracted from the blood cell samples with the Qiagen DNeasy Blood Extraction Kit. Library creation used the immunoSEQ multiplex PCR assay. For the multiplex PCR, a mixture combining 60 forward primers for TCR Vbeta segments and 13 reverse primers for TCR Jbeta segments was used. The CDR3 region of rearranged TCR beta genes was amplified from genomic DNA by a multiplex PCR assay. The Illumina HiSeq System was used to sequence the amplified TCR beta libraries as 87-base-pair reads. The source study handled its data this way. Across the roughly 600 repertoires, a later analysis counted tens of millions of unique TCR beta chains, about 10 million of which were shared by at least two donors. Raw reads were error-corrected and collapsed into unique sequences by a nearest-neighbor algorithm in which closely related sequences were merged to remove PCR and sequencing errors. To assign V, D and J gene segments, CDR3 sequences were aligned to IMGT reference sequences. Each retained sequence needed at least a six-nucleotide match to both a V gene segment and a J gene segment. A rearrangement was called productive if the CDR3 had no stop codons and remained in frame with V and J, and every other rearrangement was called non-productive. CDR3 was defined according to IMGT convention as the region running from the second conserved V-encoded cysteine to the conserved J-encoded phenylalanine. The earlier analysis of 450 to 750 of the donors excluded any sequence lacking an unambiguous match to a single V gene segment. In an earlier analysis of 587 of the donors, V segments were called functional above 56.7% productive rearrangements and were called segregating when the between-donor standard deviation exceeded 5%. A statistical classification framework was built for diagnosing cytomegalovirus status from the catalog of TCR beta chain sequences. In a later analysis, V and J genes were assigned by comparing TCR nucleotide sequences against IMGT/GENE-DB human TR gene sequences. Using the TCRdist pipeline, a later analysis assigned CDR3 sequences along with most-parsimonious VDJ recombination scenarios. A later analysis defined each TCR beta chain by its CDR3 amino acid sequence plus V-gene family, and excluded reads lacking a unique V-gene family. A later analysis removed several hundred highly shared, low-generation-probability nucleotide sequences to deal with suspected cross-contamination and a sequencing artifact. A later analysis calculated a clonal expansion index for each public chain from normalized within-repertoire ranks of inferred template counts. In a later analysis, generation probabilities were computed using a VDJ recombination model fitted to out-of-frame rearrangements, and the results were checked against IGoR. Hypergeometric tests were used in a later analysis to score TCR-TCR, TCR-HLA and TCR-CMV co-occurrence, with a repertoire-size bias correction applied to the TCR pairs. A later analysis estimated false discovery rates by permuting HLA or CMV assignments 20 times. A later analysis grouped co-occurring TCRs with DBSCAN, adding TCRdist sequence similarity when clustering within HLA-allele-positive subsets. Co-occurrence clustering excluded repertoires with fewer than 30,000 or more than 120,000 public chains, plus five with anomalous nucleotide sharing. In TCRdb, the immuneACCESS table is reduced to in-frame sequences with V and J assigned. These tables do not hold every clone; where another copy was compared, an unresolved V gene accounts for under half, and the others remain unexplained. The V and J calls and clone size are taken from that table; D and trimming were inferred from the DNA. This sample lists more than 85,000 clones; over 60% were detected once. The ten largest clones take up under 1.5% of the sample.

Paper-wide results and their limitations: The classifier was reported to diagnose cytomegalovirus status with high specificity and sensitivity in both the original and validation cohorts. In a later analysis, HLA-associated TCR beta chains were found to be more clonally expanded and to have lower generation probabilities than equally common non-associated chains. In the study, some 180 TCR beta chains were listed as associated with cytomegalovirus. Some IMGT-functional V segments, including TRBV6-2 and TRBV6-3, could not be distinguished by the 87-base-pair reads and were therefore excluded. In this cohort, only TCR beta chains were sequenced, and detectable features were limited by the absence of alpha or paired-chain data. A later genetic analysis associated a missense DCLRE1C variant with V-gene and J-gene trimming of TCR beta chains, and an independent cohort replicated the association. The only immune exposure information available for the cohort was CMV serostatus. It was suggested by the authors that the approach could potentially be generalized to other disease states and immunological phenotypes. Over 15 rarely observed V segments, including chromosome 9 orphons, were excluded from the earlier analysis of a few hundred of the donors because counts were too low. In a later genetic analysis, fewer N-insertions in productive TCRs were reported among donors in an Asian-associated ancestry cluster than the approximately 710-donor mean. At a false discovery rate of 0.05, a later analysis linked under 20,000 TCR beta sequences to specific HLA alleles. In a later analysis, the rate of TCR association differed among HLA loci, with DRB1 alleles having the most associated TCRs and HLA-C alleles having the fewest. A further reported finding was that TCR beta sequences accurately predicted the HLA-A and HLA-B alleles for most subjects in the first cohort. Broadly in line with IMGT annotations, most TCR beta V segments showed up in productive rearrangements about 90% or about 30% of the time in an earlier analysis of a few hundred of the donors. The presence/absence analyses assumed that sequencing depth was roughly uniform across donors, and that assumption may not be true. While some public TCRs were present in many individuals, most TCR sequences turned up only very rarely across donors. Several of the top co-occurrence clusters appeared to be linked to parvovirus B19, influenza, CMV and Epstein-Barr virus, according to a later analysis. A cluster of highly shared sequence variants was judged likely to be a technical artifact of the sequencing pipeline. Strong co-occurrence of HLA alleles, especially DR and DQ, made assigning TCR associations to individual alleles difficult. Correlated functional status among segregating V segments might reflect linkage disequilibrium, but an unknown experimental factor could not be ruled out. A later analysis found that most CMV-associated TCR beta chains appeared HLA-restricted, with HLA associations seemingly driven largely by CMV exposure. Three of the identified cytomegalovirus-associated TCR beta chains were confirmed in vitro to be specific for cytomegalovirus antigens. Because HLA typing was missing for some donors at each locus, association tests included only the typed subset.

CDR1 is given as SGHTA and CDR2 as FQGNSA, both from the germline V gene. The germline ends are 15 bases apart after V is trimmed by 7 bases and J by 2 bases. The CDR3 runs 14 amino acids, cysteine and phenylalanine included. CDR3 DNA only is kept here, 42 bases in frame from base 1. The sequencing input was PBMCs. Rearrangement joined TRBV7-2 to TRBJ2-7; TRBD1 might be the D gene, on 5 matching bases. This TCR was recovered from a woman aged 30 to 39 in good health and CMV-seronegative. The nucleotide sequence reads TGTGCCAGCATTCCCTGGGGCAGACCCTACGAGCAGTACTTC. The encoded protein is CASIPWGRPYEQYF.